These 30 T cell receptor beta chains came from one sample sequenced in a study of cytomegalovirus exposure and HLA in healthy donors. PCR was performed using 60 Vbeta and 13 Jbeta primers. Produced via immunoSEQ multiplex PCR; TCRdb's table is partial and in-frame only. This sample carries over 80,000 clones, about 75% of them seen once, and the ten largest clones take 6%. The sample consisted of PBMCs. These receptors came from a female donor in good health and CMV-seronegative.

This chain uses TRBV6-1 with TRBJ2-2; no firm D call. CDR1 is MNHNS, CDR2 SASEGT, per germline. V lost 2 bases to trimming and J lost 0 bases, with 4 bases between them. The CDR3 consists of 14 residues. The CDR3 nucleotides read TGTGCCAGCAGTGAACTACCGAACACCGGGGAGCTGTTTTTT. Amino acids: CASSELPNTGELFF.

The CDR3 region has the DNA TGTGCCAGCAGCTTAAACAGCGGAAACACCATATATTTT. Amino acids: CASSLNSGNTIYF. The chain uses TRBV7-3 and TRBJ1-3; D remains unclear. The length of the CDR3 is 13 residues. CDR1 is SGHTA, CDR2 FQGTGA, per germline. Trimming shortened V by 1 base and J by 4 bases, and 5 bases separated the two germline ends.

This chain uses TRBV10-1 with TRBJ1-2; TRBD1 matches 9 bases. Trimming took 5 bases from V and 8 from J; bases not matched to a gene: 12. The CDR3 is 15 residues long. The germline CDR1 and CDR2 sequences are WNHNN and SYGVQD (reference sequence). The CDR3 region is CASSPRPGTGYGYTF. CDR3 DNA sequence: TGCGCCAGCAGTCCTCGACCCGGGACAGGGTACGGCTACACCTTC.

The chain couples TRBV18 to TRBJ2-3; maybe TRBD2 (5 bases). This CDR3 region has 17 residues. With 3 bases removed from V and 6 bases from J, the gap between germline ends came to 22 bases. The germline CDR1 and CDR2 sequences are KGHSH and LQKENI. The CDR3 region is CASSPLSGSPRGDTQYF. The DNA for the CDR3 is TGTGCCAGCTCACCGTTAAGTGGCAGCCCACGAGGGGATACGCAGTATTTT.

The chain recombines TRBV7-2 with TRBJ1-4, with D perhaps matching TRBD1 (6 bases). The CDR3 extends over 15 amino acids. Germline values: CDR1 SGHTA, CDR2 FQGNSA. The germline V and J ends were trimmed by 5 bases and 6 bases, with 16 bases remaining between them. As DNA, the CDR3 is TGTGCCAGCAGCCCTGCGGGGGCGAGAGATGAAAAACTGTTTTTT. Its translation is CASSPAGARDEKLFF.

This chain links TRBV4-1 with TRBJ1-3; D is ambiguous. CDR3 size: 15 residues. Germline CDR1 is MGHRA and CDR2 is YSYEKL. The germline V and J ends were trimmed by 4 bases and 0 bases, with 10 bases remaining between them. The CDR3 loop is CASSPRRDSGNTIYF. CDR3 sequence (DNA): TGCGCCAGCAGCCCGAGGCGAGACTCTGGAAACACCATATATTTT.

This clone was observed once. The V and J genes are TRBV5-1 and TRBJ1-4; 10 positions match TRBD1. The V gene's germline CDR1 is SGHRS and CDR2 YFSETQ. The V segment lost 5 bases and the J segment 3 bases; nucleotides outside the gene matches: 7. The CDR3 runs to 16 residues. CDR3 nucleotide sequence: TGCGCCAGCAGGTCGGGACAGGGGCAGGCTAATGAAAAACTGTTTTTT. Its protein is CASRSGQGQANEKLFF.

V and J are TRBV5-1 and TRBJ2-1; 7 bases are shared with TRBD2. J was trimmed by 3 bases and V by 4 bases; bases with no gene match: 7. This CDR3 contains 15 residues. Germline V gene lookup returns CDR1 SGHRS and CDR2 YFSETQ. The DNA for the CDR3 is TGCGCCAGCAGCACGACTAGCCAAGGCTACAATGAGCAGTTCTTC. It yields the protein CASSTTSQGYNEQFF.

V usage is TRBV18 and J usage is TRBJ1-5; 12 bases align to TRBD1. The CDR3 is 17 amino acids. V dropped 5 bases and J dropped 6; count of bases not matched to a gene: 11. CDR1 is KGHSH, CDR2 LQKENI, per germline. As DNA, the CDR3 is TGTGCCAGCTCAGCGTCTCCGGGACAGGGGGCATCTCAGCCCCAGCATTTT. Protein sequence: CASSASPGQGASQPQHF.

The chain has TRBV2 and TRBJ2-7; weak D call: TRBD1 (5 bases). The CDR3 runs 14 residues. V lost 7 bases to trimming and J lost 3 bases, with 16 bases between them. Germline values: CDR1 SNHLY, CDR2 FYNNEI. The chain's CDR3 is CASTRELGLYEQYF. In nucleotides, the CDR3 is TGTGCCAGCACCCGTGAGTTGGGGCTCTACGAGCAGTACTTC.

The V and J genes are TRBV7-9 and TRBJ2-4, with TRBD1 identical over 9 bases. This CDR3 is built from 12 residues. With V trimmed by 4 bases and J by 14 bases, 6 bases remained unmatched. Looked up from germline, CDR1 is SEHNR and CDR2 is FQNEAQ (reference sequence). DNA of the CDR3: TGTGCCAGCAGCTCCCGACAGGGGGGCAAGTACTTC. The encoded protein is CASSSRQGGKYF.

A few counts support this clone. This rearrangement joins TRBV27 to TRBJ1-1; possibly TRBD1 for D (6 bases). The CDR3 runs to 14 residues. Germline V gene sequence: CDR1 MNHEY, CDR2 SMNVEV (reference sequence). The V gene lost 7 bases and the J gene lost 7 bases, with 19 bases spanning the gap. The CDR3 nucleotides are TGTGCCAGCACCCAAACAACAGGGCAGGGTGAAGCTTTCTTT. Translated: CASTQTTGQGEAFF.

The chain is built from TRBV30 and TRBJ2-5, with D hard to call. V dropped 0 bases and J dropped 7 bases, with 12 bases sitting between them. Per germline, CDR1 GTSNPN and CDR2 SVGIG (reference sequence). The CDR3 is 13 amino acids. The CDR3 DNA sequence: TGTGCCTGGAGTGTTGTTGGCAGAGGGACCCAGTACTTC. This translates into CAWSVVGRGTQYF.

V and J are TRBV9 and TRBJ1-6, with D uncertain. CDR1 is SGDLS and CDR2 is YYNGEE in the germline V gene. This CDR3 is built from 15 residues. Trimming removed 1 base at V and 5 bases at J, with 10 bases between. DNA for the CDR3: TGTGCCAGCAGCGTATCGGGGATCCATAATTCACCCCTCCACTTT. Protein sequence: CASSVSGIHNSPLHF.

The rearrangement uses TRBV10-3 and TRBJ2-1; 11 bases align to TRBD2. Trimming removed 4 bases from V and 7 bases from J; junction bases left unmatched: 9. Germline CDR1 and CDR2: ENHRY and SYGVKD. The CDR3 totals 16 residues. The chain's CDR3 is CAISGTLAGGRNEQFF. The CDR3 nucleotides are TGTGCCATCAGTGGAACCTTAGCGGGGGGGCGGAATGAGCAGTTCTTC.

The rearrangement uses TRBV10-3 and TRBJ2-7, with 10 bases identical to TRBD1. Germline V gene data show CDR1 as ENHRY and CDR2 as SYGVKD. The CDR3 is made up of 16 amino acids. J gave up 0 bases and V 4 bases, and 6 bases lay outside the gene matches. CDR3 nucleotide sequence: TGTGCCATCAGTGGGATGGGACAGGGGCTCTCCTACGAGCAGTACTTC. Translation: CAISGMGQGLSYEQYF.

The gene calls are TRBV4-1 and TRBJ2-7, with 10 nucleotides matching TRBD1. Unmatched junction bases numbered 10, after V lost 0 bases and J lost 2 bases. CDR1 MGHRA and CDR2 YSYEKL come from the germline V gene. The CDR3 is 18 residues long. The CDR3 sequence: CASSQDAGTGAGTYEQYF. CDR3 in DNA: TGCGCCAGCAGCCAAGATGCGGGGACAGGGGCCGGTACCTACGAGCAGTACTTC.

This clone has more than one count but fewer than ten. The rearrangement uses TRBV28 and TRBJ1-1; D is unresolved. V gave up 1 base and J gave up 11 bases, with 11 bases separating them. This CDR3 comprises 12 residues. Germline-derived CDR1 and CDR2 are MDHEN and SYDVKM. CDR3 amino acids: CASSLSGNWAFF. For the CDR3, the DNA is TGTGCCAGCAGTTTATCGGGTAATTGGGCTTTCTTT. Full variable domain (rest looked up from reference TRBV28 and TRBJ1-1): DVKVTQSSRYLVKRTGEKVFLECVQDMDHENMFWYRQDPGLGLRLIYFSYDVKMKEKGDIPEGYSVSREKKERFSLILESASTNQTSMYLCASSLSGNWAFFGQGTRLTVV.

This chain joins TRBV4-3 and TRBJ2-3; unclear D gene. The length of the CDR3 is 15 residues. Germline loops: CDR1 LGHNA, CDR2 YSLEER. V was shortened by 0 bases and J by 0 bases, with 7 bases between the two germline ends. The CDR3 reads CASSQDMTSTDTQYF. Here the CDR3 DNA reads TGCGCCAGCAGCCAAGATATGACTAGCACAGATACGCAGTATTTT.

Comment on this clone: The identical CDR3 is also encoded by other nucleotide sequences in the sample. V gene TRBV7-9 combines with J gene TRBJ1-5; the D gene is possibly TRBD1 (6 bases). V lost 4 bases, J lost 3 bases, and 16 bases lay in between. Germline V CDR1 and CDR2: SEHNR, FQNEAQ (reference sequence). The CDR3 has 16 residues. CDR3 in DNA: TGTGCCAGCAGCTCAACACGGACAGCCAACAATCAGCCCCAGCATTTT. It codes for CASSSTRTANNQPQHF.

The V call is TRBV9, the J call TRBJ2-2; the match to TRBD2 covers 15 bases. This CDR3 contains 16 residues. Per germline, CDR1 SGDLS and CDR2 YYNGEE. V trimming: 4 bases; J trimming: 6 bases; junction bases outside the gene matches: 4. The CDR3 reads CASSPGTSGGPGELFF. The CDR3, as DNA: TGTGCCAGCAGCCCTGGGACTAGCGGGGGGCCCGGGGAGCTGTTTTTT.

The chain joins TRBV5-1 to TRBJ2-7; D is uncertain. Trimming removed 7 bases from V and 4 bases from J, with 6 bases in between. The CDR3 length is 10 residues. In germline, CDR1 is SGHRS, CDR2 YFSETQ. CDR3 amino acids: CASQIYEQYF. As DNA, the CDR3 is TGCGCCAGCCAGATTTACGAGCAGTACTTC.

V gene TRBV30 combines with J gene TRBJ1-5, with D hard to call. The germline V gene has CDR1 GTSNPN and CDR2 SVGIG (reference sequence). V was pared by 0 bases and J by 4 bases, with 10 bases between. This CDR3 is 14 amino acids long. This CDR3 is CAWSVLAFNQPQHF. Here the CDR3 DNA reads TGTGCCTGGAGTGTCCTGGCTTTTAATCAGCCCCAGCATTTT. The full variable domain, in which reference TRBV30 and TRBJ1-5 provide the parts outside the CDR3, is SQTIHQWPATLVQPVGSPLSLECTVEGTSNPNLYWYRQAAGRGLQLLFYSVGIGQISSEVPQNLSASRPQDRQFILSSKKLLLSDSGFYLCAWSVLAFNQPQHFGDGTRLSIL.

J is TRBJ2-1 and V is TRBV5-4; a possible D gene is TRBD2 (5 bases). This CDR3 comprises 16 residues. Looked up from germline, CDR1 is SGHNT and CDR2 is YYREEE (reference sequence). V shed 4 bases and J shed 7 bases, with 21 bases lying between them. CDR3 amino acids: CASSPAGLSAGNEQFF. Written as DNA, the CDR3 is TGTGCCAGCAGCCCGGCGGGCCTCTCTGCCGGGAATGAGCAGTTCTTC.

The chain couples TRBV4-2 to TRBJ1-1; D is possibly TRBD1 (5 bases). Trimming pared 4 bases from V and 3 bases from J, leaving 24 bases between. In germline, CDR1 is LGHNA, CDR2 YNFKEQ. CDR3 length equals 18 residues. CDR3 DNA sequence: TGTGCCAGCAGCCGGGACTGGGAGGTGGGGAGCGGCGACACTGAAGCTTTCTTT. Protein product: CASSRDWEVGSGDTEAFF.

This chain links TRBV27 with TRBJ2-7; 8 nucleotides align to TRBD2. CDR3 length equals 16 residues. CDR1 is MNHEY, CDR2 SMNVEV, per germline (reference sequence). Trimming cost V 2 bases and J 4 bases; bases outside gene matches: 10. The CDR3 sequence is CASSLSGASGRYEQYF. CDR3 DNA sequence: TGTGCCAGCAGTTTAAGCGGGGCTAGCGGGCGATACGAGCAGTACTTC.

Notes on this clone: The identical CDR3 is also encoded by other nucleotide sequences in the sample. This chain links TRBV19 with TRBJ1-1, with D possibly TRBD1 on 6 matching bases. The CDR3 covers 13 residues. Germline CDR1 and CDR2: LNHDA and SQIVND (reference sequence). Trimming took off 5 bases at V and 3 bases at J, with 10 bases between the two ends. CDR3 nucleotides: TGTGCCAGTAGTGTTAAGGGGGACACTGAAGCTTTCTTT. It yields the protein CASSVKGDTEAFF.

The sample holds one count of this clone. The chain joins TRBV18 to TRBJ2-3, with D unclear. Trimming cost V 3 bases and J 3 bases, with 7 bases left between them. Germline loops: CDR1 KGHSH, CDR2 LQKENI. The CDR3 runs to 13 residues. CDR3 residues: CASSPNPTDTQYF. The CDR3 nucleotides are TGTGCCAGCTCACCTAATCCGACAGATACGCAGTATTTT.

The CDR3 loop is CASSYRRQGTNEKLFF. CDR3 in DNA: TGTGCCAGTAGTTATCGTCGACAGGGAACTAATGAAAAACTGTTTTTT. This chain joins TRBV19 and TRBJ1-4; 7 positions agree with TRBD1. V gave up 5 bases and J gave up 1 base; unmatched junction bases: 7. The CDR3 loop spans 16 amino acids. The germline CDR1 and CDR2 sequences are LNHDA and SQIVND (reference sequence).

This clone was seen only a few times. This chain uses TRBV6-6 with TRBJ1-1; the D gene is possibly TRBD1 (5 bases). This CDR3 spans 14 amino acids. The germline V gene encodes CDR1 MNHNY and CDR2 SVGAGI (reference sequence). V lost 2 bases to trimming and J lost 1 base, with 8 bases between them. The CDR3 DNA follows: TGTGCCAGCAGTTACGGGCAGGGGAACACTGAAGCTTTCTTT. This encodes CASSYGQGNTEAFF.